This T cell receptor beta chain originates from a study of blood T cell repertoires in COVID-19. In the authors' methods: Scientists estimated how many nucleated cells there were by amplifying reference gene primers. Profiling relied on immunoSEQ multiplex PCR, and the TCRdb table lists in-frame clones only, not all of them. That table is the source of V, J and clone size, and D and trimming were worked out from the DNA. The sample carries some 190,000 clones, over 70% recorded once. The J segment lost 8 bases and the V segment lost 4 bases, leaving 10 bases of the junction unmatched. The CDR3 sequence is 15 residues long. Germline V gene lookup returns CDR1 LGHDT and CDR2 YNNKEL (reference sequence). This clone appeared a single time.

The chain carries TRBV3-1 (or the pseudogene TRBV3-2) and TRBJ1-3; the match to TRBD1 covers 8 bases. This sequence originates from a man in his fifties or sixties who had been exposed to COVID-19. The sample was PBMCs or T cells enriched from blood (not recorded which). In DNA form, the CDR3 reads TGTGCCAGCAGCCGGACTGGTGGACAGGGCTACACCATATATTTT. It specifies CASSRTGGQGYTIYF.